What follows is one T cell receptor (beta chain) and its context. This record belongs to a study of blood T cell repertoires in COVID-19. In the original workflow: Nucleated cell counts were estimated from reference gene primer amplification. The table came from immunoSEQ multiplex PCR; TCRdb's copy has only in-frame clones and leaves some out. V, J and clone size derive from that table, while D and trimming were established from the DNA sequence. The table lists fewer than 250,000 clones, about 76% of them singletons. There are 15 residues in the CDR3. V was pared by 3 bases and J by 7 bases, with 18 bases between. The germline CDR1 and CDR2 sequences are KGHSH and LQKENI.

The sequenced sample was PBMCs or T cells enriched from blood (not recorded which). This sequence originates from a woman aged 45-59 years with acute COVID-19. The genes are TRBV18 and TRBJ2-5, with D perhaps matching TRBD1 (5 bases). CDR3 residues: CASSPGQGLQGTQYF. DNA of the CDR3: TGTGCCAGCTCACCCGGGCAGGGCCTCCAGGGGACCCAGTACTTC. Combining the CDR3 with reference TRBV18 and TRBJ2-5 gives the whole variable domain NAGVMQNPRHLVRRRGQEARLRCSPMKGHSHVYWYRQLPEEGLKFMVYLQKENIIDESGMPKERFSAEFPKEGPSILRIQQVVRGDSAAYFCASSPGQGLQGTQYFGPGTRLLVL.